The present T cell receptor (beta chain) was sequenced within a study of CD8+CD57+ T cells in acquired aplastic anemia. Across the study: On average, sorted CD4+ and CD8+ cells gave about 3.1 ug of DNA. CD4+ cell libraries from healthy donors averaged approximately 10 million reads. Study-level results: Both patients and controls carried the same twenty-nine CD8+ CDR3 sequences. CD8+ Simpson's diversity in patients was not significantly different from that in controls.

This clonotype was recorded once. Its specificity is unknown. Germline CDR1 reads MNHNS; CDR2 reads SASEGT. This CDR3 has 13 amino acids. V gave up 11 bases and J gave up 0 bases, with 12 bases separating them. Profiles of TCR beta VDJ and CDR3 were generated from a genomic DNA template. Via MiXCR, TCRdb re-called the reads, giving one row per CDR3 protein. The table shows around 400,000 distinct CDR3 sequences, with around 68% occurring only once. The chain employs TRBV6-1 and TRBJ2-3; a possible D gene is TRBD1 (5 bases). Sequencing used sorted CD4+, CD8+, or CD8+CD57+ T cells (not recorded which) from PBMCs. This clonotype was obtained from a human donor in good health, serving as a control. CDR3 in amino acids: CAGRGSSTDTQYF. The CDR3 DNA is TGTGCCGGAAGGGGCTCTAGCACAGATACGCAGTATTTT.